This TCR beta chain was profiled in a study of beta chain features in type 1 diabetes. Broader study findings: A pattern of fewer insertions and more deletions at VDJ junctions was seen in type 1 diabetes patients. HLA influence on TCRB rearrangement stayed unresolved here. A potential PCR bias toward shorter templates would be equal in patient and control samples.

This clone was counted a few times. Its target is not known. One heparinised draw, averaging roughly 100 mL, was taken per donor. J gave up 3 bases and V 3 bases, and 5 bases lay outside the gene matches. This CDR3 is 14 amino acids long. The germline CDR1 and CDR2 sequences are MDHEN and SYDVKM. The study reverse transcribed the entire isolated RNA, so it sequenced expressed TCRB transcripts. The assay was immunoSEQ multiplex PCR, and TCRdb's table has in-frame clones only and misses some. Found here are about 150,000 clones, approximately 8.1% of them singletons; the top ten hold around 0.65%. The receptor's source is a man between 18 and 35 years old in good health. The sequencing input was central memory CD4+ T cells from blood. The chain uses TRBV28 and TRBJ2-7; 7 nucleotides match TRBD1. CDR3 sequence: CASSLSRGYYEQYF. DNA for the CDR3: TGTGCCAGCAGTTTGAGCAGGGGGTACTACGAGCAGTACTTC.